The clone carrying this TCR beta chain was counted a few times. TCRdb reprocessed the RT-PCR reads with MiXCR, giving one entry per CDR3 protein. The table has 710,000 or so distinct CDR3 sequences, 15% to 19% seen once. The CDR3 covers 12 residues. CDR1 is SEHNR and CDR2 is FQNEAQ in the germline V gene (reference sequence). V was pared by 0 bases and J by 13 bases, with 5 bases of the junction left unmatched. This entry belongs to a study of response to subunit inactivated influenza vaccine. The sample consisted of PBMCs from blood, taken 11 to 12 days after vaccination. V usage is TRBV7-9 and J usage is TRBJ2-7, with 8 bases that match TRBD2. The origin of this receptor is a man aged 45-65 years who received an inactivated influenza vaccine. In DNA, the CDR3 is TGTGCCAGCAGCTTAGCCGCTAGCGGGTTATACTTC. Residues: CASSLAASGLYF.